This is a list of T cell receptor beta chains from one sample in a study of OX40 agonist ivuxolimab in advanced cancers. Assay: immunoSEQ multiplex PCR; the TCRdb copy retains only in-frame clones and omits some. The sample holds fewer than 100,000 clones, 93% seen once. Sample: CD4+ or CD8+ T cells sorted from blood, taken in a trial of the OX40 agonist ivuxolimab. The receptors were sampled from an adult with an advanced solid tumor such as melanoma, head and neck, liver or kidney cancer. CDR3s include the opening cysteine and the closing phenylalanine or tryptophan. D genes are given only for firm matches. The size field is filled for only some rows; it gives once, few, many or a size class.

d_call j_call clone_size v_call cdr3_nt cdr3_aa
. TRBJ1-3 . TRBV6-5 TGTGCCAGCAGCCCCCCTGGTGGAAACACCATATATTTT CASSPPGGNTIYF
TRBD2 TRBJ2-7 . TRBV30 TGTGCCTGGAGTCTGAGCGGGGGGCCTTCCTACGAGCAGTACTTC CAWSLSGGPSYEQYF
. TRBJ2-7 . TRBV7-9 TGTGCCAGCAGCCGGAGGGACACCTACGAGCAGTACTTC CASSRRDTYEQYF
TRBD1 TRBJ2-3 . TRBV11-2 TGTGCCAGCAGCTTAGATCAAGGGGGCCCCACAGATACGCAGTATTTT CASSLDQGGPTDTQYF
. TRBJ1-6 once TRBV2 TGTGCCAGCAGGACAGCTACCCAGCGTTCACCCCTCCACTTT CASRTATQRSPLHF
TRBD1 TRBJ1-2 . TRBV5-4 TGTGCCAGCAGCTTGGGACAGGGTGCTAACTATGGCTACACCTTC CASSLGQGANYGYTF
. TRBJ1-1 . TRBV5-1 TGCGCCAGCAGTCTACGGACCGAAAACACTGAAGCTTTCTTT CASSLRTENTEAFF
. TRBJ2-7 . TRBV10-2 TGCGCCAGCAACCTAAAGAATTCGGCCTACGAGCAGTACTTC CASNLKNSAYEQYF
. TRBJ2-1 . TRBV9 TGTGCCAGCAGCGTATTACTAGGAGGCAATGAGCAGTTCTTC CASSVLLGGNEQFF
TRBD1 TRBJ2-7 . TRBV7-6 TGTGCCAGCAGCTTGGGACAGAACTACGAGCAGTACTTC CASSLGQNYEQYF
. TRBJ2-7 . TRBV28 TGTGCCAGCAGTTTTGGTCCCCAGGGAAAGTACGAGCAGTACTTC CASSFGPQGKYEQYF
. TRBJ2-1 . TRBV7-3 TGTGCCAGCAGTCCCACACTGAGCTCCTACAATGAGCAGTTCTTC CASSPTLSSYNEQFF
TRBD1 TRBJ2-1 . TRBV27 TGTGCCACCGGGGACAGCTCCTACAATGAGCAGTTCTTC CATGDSSYNEQFF
. TRBJ2-3 . TRBV7-8 TGTGCCAGCAGCCTCCGGACAATCCCAGATACGCAGTATTTT CASSLRTIPDTQYF
TRBD1 TRBJ2-1 . TRBV4-1 TGCGCCAGCAGCCAAGAGGGGACAGTTTACAATGAGCAGTTCTTC CASSQEGTVYNEQFF
TRBD2 TRBJ2-3 . TRBV13 TGTGCCAGCAGCCTCGGGACTAGCGGGGCCGCTAGCACAGATACGCAGTATTTT CASSLGTSGAASTDTQYF
. TRBJ2-1 . TRBV9 TGTGCCAGCAGCGTCGGGGGCTCCTACAATGAGCAGTTCTTC CASSVGGSYNEQFF
. TRBJ2-7 . TRBV7-2 TGTGCCAGCTCGGTGGGGATCGCCTACGAGCAGTACTTC CASSVGIAYEQYF
TRBD2 TRBJ2-7 . TRBV5-6 TGTGCCAGCAGCCCTCCGACTAGCGGGAGCGGGTACGAGCAGTACTTC CASSPPTSGSGYEQYF
. TRBJ1-2 . TRBV9 TGTGCCAGCAGCCCCTGGGGGGGGGCGGTTACCTCTAACTATGGCTACACCTTC CASSPWGGAVTSNYGYTF
. TRBJ1-5 once TRBV9 TGTGCCAGCTCCTCCGGGACTAGCAATCAGCCCCAGCATTTT CASSSGTSNQPQHF
. TRBJ2-1 . TRBV13 TGTGCCAGCAGCTCGCGACGGGAGATAGAAGAGCAGTTCTTC CASSSRREIEEQFF
. TRBJ2-7 . TRBV29-1 TGCAGCGTTAAACAGGGGGGGGAGCAGTACTTC CSVKQGGEQYF
TRBD2 TRBJ2-5 . TRBV6-5 TGTGCCAGCAGTTACTCGGCTAGCGGAAAGACCCAGTACTTC CASSYSASGKTQYF
. TRBJ1-1 . TRBV4-3 TGCGCCAGCAGCCAAGACACAGGGTGGGGACTGAACACTGAAGCTTTCTTT CASSQDTGWGLNTEAFF
TRBD2 TRBJ2-1 . TRBV7-6 TGTGCCAGCAGCTCCGGACTAGCGGGAGGGCCCTACTACAATGAGCAGTTCTTC CASSSGLAGGPYYNEQFF
. TRBJ2-1 . TRBV19 TGTGCCAGTAGTATTCTGGTAGGCGGATACAATGAGCAGTTCTTC CASSILVGGYNEQFF
. TRBJ2-1 . TRBV5-8 TGTGCCAGCAGCTTGGCCAATATCGATGAGCAGTTCTTC CASSLANIDEQFF